One and the same sample provided the 11 T cell receptor beta chains below, sequenced in a study of T-cell memory formation after mild COVID-19. MiXCR, applied by TCRdb to the 5' RACE reads, yields one record per CDR3 protein. There are approximately 260,000 distinct CDR3 sequences in the sample; 15% to 20% occur only once, and around 3.4% lies in the top ten. The source material was PBMCs or a T cell subset sorted from them (not recorded which). The receptors derive from a man between 18 and 35 years old who had mild COVID-19 (a few samples of this study predate the infection). Cell type and time point are not known.

This clonotype has more than one count but fewer than ten. The V and J genes are TRBV12-3 or TRBV12-4 and TRBJ2-1; 7 bases match TRBD1. The V segment lost 10 bases and the J segment 4 bases; nucleotides outside the gene matches: 10. The CDR3 has 14 residues. The CDR3 DNA sequence: TGTGCCACTATTTCCGGGACAGAATACAATGAGCAGTTCTTC. Protein sequence: CATISGTEYNEQFF.

This clonotype has a count of ten or more. CDR3 residues: CASRTYDITGAKYGAFF. In DNA form, the CDR3 reads TGTGCCAGCCGAACCTACGACATTACAGGGGCAAAATATGGAGCTTTCTTT. The chain employs TRBV12-3 or TRBV12-4 and TRBJ1-1; 7 bases align to TRBD1. This CDR3 has 17 amino acids. V trimming: 8 bases; J trimming: 10 bases; junction bases outside the gene matches: 25.

The chain employs TRBV5-1 and TRBJ1-4, with TRBD1 matching 7 bases. This CDR3 has 14 amino acids. Germline CDR1 is SGHRS and CDR2 is YFSETQ. The J segment lost 12 bases and the V segment lost 4 bases, leaving 12 bases of the junction unmatched. Here the CDR3 reads CASSQGQGVAELFF. DNA of the CDR3: TGCGCCAGCAGCCAGGGGCAGGGGGTTGCGGAACTGTTTTTT. The full variable domain, its missing parts supplied by reference TRBV5-1 and TRBJ1-4, is KAGVTQTPRYLIKTRGQQVTLSCSPISGHRSVSWYQQTPGQGLQFLFEYFSETQRNKGNFPGRFSGRQFSNSRSEMNVSTLELGDSALYLCASSQGQGVAELFFGSGTQLSVL.

This clonotype was counted between two and nine times. The chain is built from TRBV7-2 and TRBJ2-1; TRBD2 matches at 8 bases. Germline V gene lookup returns CDR1 SGHTA and CDR2 FQGNSA. The CDR3 consists of 14 residues. Germline trimming cut 5 bases from V and 10 bases from J; bases unmatched to any gene: 10. DNA for the CDR3: TGTGCCAGCAGCCGCAGGGGCGGGGGGCACGAGCAGTTCTTC. Translating it yields CASSRRGGGHEQFF. The variable domain in full, with the rest retrieved from reference TRBV7-2 and TRBJ2-1, is GAGVSQSPSNKVTEKGKDVELRCDPISGHTALYWYRQSLGQGLEFLIYFQGNSAPDKSGLPSDRFSAERTGGSVSTLTIQRTQQEDSAVYLCASSRRGGGHEQFFGPGTRLTVL.

The chain joins TRBV29-1 to TRBJ1-1, with TRBD1 matching over 8 bases. The CDR3 consists of 13 residues. CDR1 is SQVTM and CDR2 is ANQGSEA in the germline V gene. The V gene end was trimmed by 4 bases and the J gene end by 5 bases; junction bases not matched to a gene: 6. For the CDR3, the DNA is TGCAGCGTTGTACCAGGGGGCAGGACTGAAGCTTTCTTT. It translates to CSVVPGGRTEAFF. The whole variable domain, filled in from reference TRBV29-1 and TRBJ1-1, reads SAVISQKPSRDICQRGTSLTIQCQVDSQVTMMFWYRQQPGQSLTLIATANQGSEATYESGFVIDKFPISRPNLTFSTLTVSNMSPEDSSIYLCSVVPGGRTEAFFGQGTRLTVV.

V gene TRBV5-1 combines with J gene TRBJ1-1, with TRBD1 matching over 9 bases. The CDR3 has 16 residues. V was clipped by 3 bases and J by 5 bases; unmatched bases: 11. Germline-derived CDR1 and CDR2 are SGHRS and YFSETQ. The CDR3 bases are TGCGCCAGCAGCTGGCGACAGGGGGAAGGTGGGACTGAAGCTTTCTTT. Translated: CASSWRQGEGGTEAFF.

This clonotype was counted only a few times. The V gene is TRBV3-1, the J gene TRBJ1-6; D is unclear. This CDR3 spans 17 amino acids. The germline V gene has CDR1 LGHDT and CDR2 YNNKEL (reference sequence). V was pared by 0 bases and J by 0 bases, with 9 bases between. The CDR3, as DNA: TGTGCCAGCAGCCAAGATATCGGGTTCTCCTATAATTCACCCCTCCACTTT. Translation gives CASSQDIGFSYNSPLHF.

The chain joins TRBV12-3 or TRBV12-4 to TRBJ2-2, with 10 bases fitting TRBD1. The CDR3 totals 13 residues. J lost 11 bases, V lost 7 bases, and 7 bases had no gene match. DNA of the CDR3: TGTGCCAGCAACCGGGACAGGGGTTCTGAGCTGTTTTTT. It translates to CASNRDRGSELFF.

This rearrangement joins TRBV12-3 or TRBV12-4 to TRBJ2-1, with D perhaps TRBD2 (5 bases). This CDR3 comprises 13 residues. Trimming removed 6 bases from V and 7 bases from J, with 13 bases in between. CDR3 coding DNA: TGTGCCAGCAGCCGGACGGAGCGGAATGAGCAGTTCTTC. As protein: CASSRTERNEQFF.

The chain uses TRBV20-1 and TRBJ2-7; TRBD2 aligns across 13 bases. The V and J ends lost 7 bases and 2 bases, in that order; junction bases with no gene match: 5. Germline V gives CDR1 DFQATT, CDR2 SNEGSKA (reference sequence). This CDR3 is built from 14 residues. CDR3: CSGLAGGLAYEQYF. DNA for the CDR3: TGCAGTGGACTAGCGGGGGGCCTTGCCTACGAGCAGTACTTC.

A few counts support this clonotype. V usage is TRBV5-1 and J usage is TRBJ2-7, with D hard to call. Per the germline V gene, CDR1 is SGHRS and CDR2 is YFSETQ. This CDR3 is 14 amino acids long. The ends were cut back, 0 bases at V and 2 bases at J, with 9 bases in the middle. The CDR3 sequence: CASSLACRAYEQYV. The CDR3 DNA sequence: TGCGCCAGCAGCTTGGCATGTAGGGCCTACGAGCAGTACGTC.